These 13 T cell receptor beta chains originate from one sample sequenced in a study of control samples from healthy donors and cancer patients. The data were produced by immunoSEQ multiplex PCR, yet TCRdb's version contains in-frame clones alone and is incomplete. This table holds under 140,000 clones, around nine tenths found once. What was sequenced was PBMCs. The receptors shown here come from a woman aged 60 to 75 with lung cancer.

This clone was detected only once. The CDR3 DNA follows: TGTGCCTGTCGGACAGGAGTGAACACTGAAGCTTTCTTT. Its translation: CACRTGVNTEAFF. The genes are TRBV30 and TRBJ1-1, with 7 bases lining up with TRBD1. V lost 6 bases and J lost 0; bases outside the gene matches: 4. The CDR3 contains 13 residues. Germline CDR1 and CDR2: GTSNPN and SVGIG (reference sequence).

This clone was observed once. J is TRBJ2-7 and V is TRBV2, with 8 bases that match TRBD1. Trimming cost V 0 bases and J 5 bases; bases outside gene matches: 12. The length of the CDR3 is 17 residues. Germline CDR1 reads SNHLY; CDR2 reads FYNNEI. This CDR3 is CASSEAPGRTGNHEQYF. The CDR3 region has the DNA TGTGCCAGCAGTGAAGCGCCGGGGAGGACAGGGAACCACGAGCAGTACTTC. Filled out from reference TRBV2 and TRBJ2-7, the complete variable domain reads EPEVTQTPSHQVTQMGQEVILRCVPISNHLYFYWYRQILGQKVEFLVSFYNNEISEKSEIFDDQFSVERPDGSNFTLKIRSTKLEDSAMYFCASSEAPGRTGNHEQYFGPGTRLTVT.

J is TRBJ1-1 and V is TRBV27; weak D call: TRBD1 (5 bases). V was pared by 6 bases and J by 0 bases, with 11 bases between. Germline CDR1 reads MNHEY; CDR2 reads SMNVEV (reference sequence). CDR3 length: 14 amino acids. As DNA, the CDR3 is TGTGCCAGCAGCTCACAGGAGATGAACACTGAAGCTTTCTTT. Amino acids: CASSSQEMNTEAFF.

The V gene is TRBV7-9, the J gene TRBJ1-2; D gene uncertain. CDR3 length: 15 residues. V was pared by 4 bases and J by 4 bases, with 16 bases between. The germline gives CDR1 SEHNR, CDR2 FQNEAQ (reference sequence). The CDR3 DNA sequence: TGTGCCAGCAGCTCCGGGAATCGGGCGGCCTATGGCTACACCTTC. This sequence encodes CASSSGNRAAYGYTF.

As for this clone: Likely a read error: the CDR3 ends without its conserved phenylalanine or tryptophan. DNA of the CDR3: TGTGCCAGCAGCTTACCTTTGGGAGGGAGCGACACCGGGGAGCTGTTTGTT. This codes for CASSLPLGGSDTGELFV. The chain is built from TRBV7-8 and TRBJ2-2; TRBD2 matches 7 bases. Germline-derived CDR1 and CDR2 are SGHVS and FQNEAQ. The CDR3 extends over 17 amino acids. Germline trimming cut 2 bases from V and 3 bases from J; bases unmatched to any gene: 9.

The chain links TRBV6-1 to TRBJ2-6; D might be TRBD1 or TRBD2, each matching 5 bases. CDR1 is MNHNS and CDR2 is SASEGT in the germline V gene. CDR3 length: 19 amino acids. V lost 0 bases to trimming and J lost 0 bases, with 15 bases between them. The CDR3 loop is CASSEARGASFSGANVLTF. CDR3 in DNA: TGTGCCAGCAGTGAAGCGCGAGGGGCCTCCTTCTCTGGGGCCAACGTCCTGACTTTC.

This clone has a handful of counts. The rearrangement uses TRBV2 and TRBJ1-2; D gene uncertain. The length of the CDR3 is 12 residues. The germline V and J ends were trimmed by 2 bases and 5 bases, with 6 bases remaining between them. Germline V gives CDR1 SNHLY, CDR2 FYNNEI. Written as DNA, the CDR3 is TGTGCCAGCAGTGAATCGGATTATGGCTACACCTTC. Translating gives CASSESDYGYTF.

V is TRBV6-5 and J is TRBJ2-6; D uncertain. Germline CDR1 and CDR2: MNHEY and SVGAGI. The ends were cut back, 2 bases at V and 0 bases at J, with 8 bases in the middle. The CDR3 is made up of 16 amino acids. The CDR3 bases are TGTGCCAGCAGTTACAACCCGGGCTCTGGGGCCAACGTCCTGACTTTC. This encodes CASSYNPGSGANVLTF.

The chain recombines TRBV6-1 with TRBJ1-2; 7 bases line up with TRBD1. Germline V gene sequence: CDR1 MNHNS, CDR2 SASEGT. The junction had 15 bases not matched to a gene; V was cut back by 2 bases and J by 6 bases. CDR3 length: 17 amino acids. The CDR3 protein is CASSEIGRQGLSDGYTF. The CDR3, as DNA: TGTGCCAGCAGTGAAATCGGCAGACAGGGACTTAGCGATGGCTACACCTTC.

This rearrangement joins TRBV7-8 to TRBJ2-2; maybe TRBD1 (6 bases). V dropped 5 bases and J dropped 0 bases, with 10 bases sitting between them. The CDR3 covers 15 residues. Germline CDR1 and CDR2: SGHVS and FQNEAQ. In nucleotides, the CDR3 is TGTGCCAGCAGCGCGACAGGCACGAACACCGGGGAGCTGTTTTTT. Translated, it gives CASSATGTNTGELFF.

The genes are TRBV11-2 and TRBJ1-2, with D possibly being TRBD1 (5 bases). The CDR3 runs to 14 residues. Germline V gives CDR1 SGHAT, CDR2 FQNNGV. V was pared by 6 bases and J by 4 bases, with 15 bases between. The CDR3 DNA reads TGTGCCAGCAGTCCCCCCGGGACCGGCTATGGCTACACCTTC. Protein sequence: CASSPPGTGYGYTF.

The rearrangement uses TRBV7-2 and TRBJ1-2; TRBD1 might be the D (5 bases). V was pared by 4 bases and J by 7 bases, with 19 bases between. This CDR3 region has 15 residues. Germline values: CDR1 SGHTA, CDR2 FQGNSA. CDR3 coding DNA: TGTGCCAGCAGCTCCAACATGGGGGTTGGGCTTGGCTACACCTTC. Translating gives CASSSNMGVGLGYTF.

This clone was recorded once. The rearrangement joins TRBV11-2 to TRBJ2-2; 12 nucleotides line up with TRBD1. The germline gives CDR1 SGHAT, CDR2 FQNNGV. This CDR3 region has 18 residues. V lost 3 bases to trimming and J lost 7 bases; unmatched junction nucleotides: 12. As DNA, the CDR3 is TGTGCCAGCAGCTTGGGAGGCTCCGGGACAGGGGGCATCGGGGAGCTGTTTTTT. Protein sequence: CASSLGGSGTGGIGELFF. The full variable domain, completed using reference TRBV11-2 and TRBJ2-2, is EAGVAQSPRYKIIEKRQSVAFWCNPISGHATLYWYQQILGQGPKLLIQFQNNGVVDDSQLPKDRFSAERLKGVDSTLKIQPAKLEDSAVYLCASSLGGSGTGGIGELFFGEGSRLTVL.